This TCR beta chain is drawn from a study of T cell changes during pregnancy in multiple sclerosis. Trimming at V came to 5 bases and at J to 3 bases, leaving 6 bases not matched to a gene. Germline V gene sequence: CDR1 SGHTA, CDR2 FQGNSA. The CDR3 covers 16 residues. Generated by immunoSEQ multiplex PCR, the TCRdb table keeps only in-frame clones and is missing some. The table has approximately 53,000 clones, over 90% seen once; the top ten hold around 0.25%. The V and J genes are TRBV7-2 and TRBJ2-2; 10 positions match TRBD2. This specimen consisted of CD4+ T cells from peripheral blood mononuclear cells, obtained in the second trimester of pregnancy. The sequence derives from a female donor with multiple sclerosis, enrolled in a pregnancy study. CDR3 bases: TGTGCCAGCAGCGGGCTAGCGGGGGCATACACCGGGGAGCTGTTTTTT. Translation gives CASSGLAGAYTGELFF. The variable domain in full, with the rest retrieved from reference TRBV7-2 and TRBJ2-2, is GAGVSQSPSNKVTEKGKDVELRCDPISGHTALYWYRQSLGQGLEFLIYFQGNSAPDKSGLPSDRFSAERTGGSVSTLTIQRTQQEDSAVYLCASSGLAGAYTGELFFGEGSRLTVL.